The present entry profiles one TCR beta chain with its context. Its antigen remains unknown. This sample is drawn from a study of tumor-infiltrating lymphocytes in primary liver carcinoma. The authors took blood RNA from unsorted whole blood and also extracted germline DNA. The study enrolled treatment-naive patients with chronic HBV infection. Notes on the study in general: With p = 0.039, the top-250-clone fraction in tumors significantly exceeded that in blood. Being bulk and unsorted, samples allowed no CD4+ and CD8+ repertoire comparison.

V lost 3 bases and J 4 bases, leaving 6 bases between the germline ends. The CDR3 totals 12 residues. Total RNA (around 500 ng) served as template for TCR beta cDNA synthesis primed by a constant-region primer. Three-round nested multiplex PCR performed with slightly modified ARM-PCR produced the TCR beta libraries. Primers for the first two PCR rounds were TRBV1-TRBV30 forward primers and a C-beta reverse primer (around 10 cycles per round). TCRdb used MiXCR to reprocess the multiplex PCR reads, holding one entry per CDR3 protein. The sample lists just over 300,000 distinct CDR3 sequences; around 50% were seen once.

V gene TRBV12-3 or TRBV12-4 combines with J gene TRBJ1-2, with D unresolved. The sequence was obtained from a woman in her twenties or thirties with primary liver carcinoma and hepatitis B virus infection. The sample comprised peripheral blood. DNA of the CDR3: TGTGCCAGCAGTTTCCTAACCTATGGCTACACCTTC. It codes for CASSFLTYGYTF.